A single sample is the source of the 20 T cell receptor beta chains below, sequenced in a study of molecular identifiers for immune sequencing clone quantification. TCRdb re-called the PCR reads with MiXCR, one entry per CDR3 protein. Of roughly 90,000 distinct CDR3 sequences listed, 20% to 30% are singletons. Sample: naive CD8+ T cells from blood, with Jurkat cell RNA spiked in. Subset specified: FACS-sorted CD8+CD4-CCR7+CD45RA+ naive T cells. All receptors derive from a human donor in good health. Some libraries in this study had Jurkat cell RNA spiked in.

The sample holds many counts of this clonotype. The chain recombines TRBV28 with TRBJ2-7, with a possible D match to TRBD2 (8 bases). Trimming took 4 bases from V and 2 from J, leaving 15 bases between them. This CDR3 region has 15 residues. In germline, CDR1 is MDHEN, CDR2 SYDVKM. CDR3 residues: CASSSRGDRAYEQYF. DNA for the CDR3: TGTGCCAGCAGTTCGCGGGGGGACAGAGCCTACGAGCAGTACTTC.

This clonotype was seen a few times. The rearrangement links TRBV24-1 to TRBJ2-1; D call uncertain. Germline-derived CDR1 and CDR2 are KGHDR and SFDVKD. CDR3 length: 11 residues. The V end lost 8 bases, the J end lost 8 bases, and 9 bases lay between the germline ends. CDR3 in amino acids: CATMVGHEQFF. CDR3 DNA: TGTGCCACCATGGTCGGGCATGAGCAGTTCTTC.

A word on this clonotype: This may be a read error, as it is one base from a much larger clone. This chain uses TRBV24-1 with TRBJ2-3; D gene unclear. Germline V gene data show CDR1 as KGHDR and CDR2 as SFDVKD. This CDR3 has 14 residues. The CDR3 region has the DNA TGTACCACCACCGGAGATGGACCGGCAGATACGCAGTATTTT. Protein: CTTTGDGPADTQYF.

A word on this clonotype: This may be a read error, as it is one base from a much larger clone. This chain links TRBV5-1 with TRBJ2-1; 15 bases are a match to TRBD2. V was pared by 3 bases and J by 4 bases, with 5 bases of the junction left unmatched. The CDR3 runs to 17 residues. In germline, CDR1 is SGHRS, CDR2 YFSETQ. The CDR3 region is CASSWTSGRAPYNEQFF. The CDR3 coding sequence is TGCGCCAGCAGCTGGACTAGCGGGAGGGCCCCTTACAATGAGCAGTTCTTC.

On this clonotype itself: A much more abundant neighbour one base away suggests this may be a read error. The V call is TRBV6-1, the J call TRBJ2-5; D unclear. Trimming shortened V by 5 bases and J by 1 base, and 11 bases separated the two germline ends. This CDR3 has 14 amino acids. Germline V CDR1 and CDR2: MNHNS, SASEGT. The CDR3 DNA is TGTGCCAGCAGTATCCTGATAGGCCAAGAGACCCAGTACTTC. This codes for CASSILIGQETQYF.

On this clonotype: The junction departs from germline at one end; a sequencing error may be responsible. The V call is TRBV7-6, the J call TRBJ1-4, with 9 bases fitting TRBD1. Per the germline V gene, CDR1 is SGHVS and CDR2 is FNYEAQ. The CDR3 is made up of 16 amino acids. The CDR3 DNA reads TGTGCCAGCAGCTTTGGACAGGGGTTCGGTAATGAAAAACTGCTTTTT. Amino acids: CASSFGQGFGNEKLLF.

The chain carries TRBV27 and TRBJ1-1, with unresolved D. There are 16 residues in the CDR3. Deletions cut 7 bases from V and 3 bases from J, with 21 bases between. Germline-derived CDR1 and CDR2 are MNHEY and SMNVEV (reference sequence). CDR3 in amino acids: CASTQLTPSGYTEAFF. DNA of the CDR3: TGTGCCAGCACCCAACTCACCCCGTCGGGATACACTGAAGCTTTCTTT.

This clonotype showed up many times. The chain has TRBV20-1 and TRBJ2-3, with a weak D call TRBD2 (5 bases). Germline loops: CDR1 DFQATT, CDR2 SNEGSKA (reference sequence). The V and J ends lost 0 bases and 5 bases respectively, with 18 bases between them. The CDR3 has 16 amino acids. Here the CDR3 reads CSARDLLAGTIDTQYF. The CDR3 coding sequence is TGCAGTGCTAGAGATCTTCTAGCTGGAACGATAGATACGCAGTATTTT.

This clonotype has just a few counts. At one end, the junction sequence differs from germline, possibly due to a read error. This chain connects TRBV5-6 to TRBJ1-1; D is possibly TRBD1 (5 bases). Germline-derived CDR1 and CDR2 are SGHDT and YYEEEE. The CDR3 is 11 residues long. CDR3 sequence reads: CASSLGAGALF. The CDR3 nucleotides read TGTGCCAGCAGCTTAGGGGCTGGGGCTTTATTT.

As to this clonotype: This clone may be a read error of a much larger clone one base away. The chain links TRBV2 to TRBJ1-2; D call uncertain. CDR1 SNHLY and CDR2 FYNNEI come from the germline V gene. This CDR3 contains 15 residues. CDR3 residues: CASSEARASNYGYAF. Written as DNA, the CDR3 is TGTGCCAGCAGTGAAGCCCGGGCATCTAACTATGGCTACGCCTTC. The entire variable domain, with the rest obtained from reference TRBV2 and TRBJ1-2, is as follows: EPEVTQTPSHQVTQMGQEVILRCVPISNHLYFYWYRQILGQKVEFLVSFYNNEISEKSEIFDDQFSVERPDGSNFTLKIRSTKLEDSAMYFCASSEARASNYGYAFGSGTRLTVV.

V and J are TRBV6-2 or TRBV6-3 and TRBJ2-3, with 8 bases aligning to TRBD2. V was clipped by 8 bases and J by 4 bases; unmatched bases: 14. CDR3 length: 16 residues. Germline CDR1 MNHEY, CDR2 SVGEGT. The CDR3 loop is CASRPSGTRFSDTQYF. CDR3 in DNA: TGTGCCAGCCGCCCGAGCGGGACTAGATTTTCAGATACGCAGTATTTT.

This clonotype appeared a few times. The chain combines TRBV6-5 with TRBJ2-2; D uncertain. Trimming took 2 bases from V and 7 from J, leaving 8 bases between them. This CDR3 contains 13 residues. CDR1 is MNHEY and CDR2 is SVGAGI in the germline V gene. CDR3 amino acids: CASSYRVDGELFF. The CDR3 region has the DNA TGTGCCAGCAGTTACCGGGTCGACGGGGAGCTGTTTTTT.

The chain carries TRBV29-1 and TRBJ2-1; D is ambiguous. Per the germline V gene, CDR1 is SQVTM and CDR2 is ANQGSEA. Trimming took off 5 bases at V and 3 bases at J, with 14 bases between the two ends. The CDR3 totals 14 residues. CDR3 sequence (DNA): TGCAGCGTTTCCTCCCTCACAGACTACAATGAGCAGTTCTTC. Translating gives CSVSSLTDYNEQFF.

This clonotype was counted at least ten times. J is TRBJ1-5 and V is TRBV28; D is perhaps TRBD1 (6 bases). Germline CDR1 and CDR2: MDHEN and SYDVKM. CDR3 size: 16 residues. V was shortened by 8 bases and J by 5 bases, with 22 bases between the two germline ends. CDR3 DNA sequence: TGTGCCAGCGAAACTAGCCGGGACACCTATGATCAGCCCCAGCATTTT. Protein: CASETSRDTYDQPQHF. Filled out from reference TRBV28 and TRBJ1-5, the complete variable domain reads DVKVTQSSRYLVKRTGEKVFLECVQDMDHENMFWYRQDPGLGLRLIYFSYDVKMKEKGDIPEGYSVSREKKERFSLILESASTNQTSMYLCASETSRDTYDQPQHFGDGTRLSIL.

The chain joins TRBV9 to TRBJ1-1; 7 positions agree with TRBD1. The J segment lost 2 bases and the V segment lost 4 bases, leaving 8 bases of the junction unmatched. Germline-derived CDR1 and CDR2 are SGDLS and YYNGEE. The length of the CDR3 is 15 residues. DNA of the CDR3: TGTGCCAGCAGCTCTGGCTCAGGGGGAAACACTGAAGCTTTCTTT. Amino acids: CASSSGSGGNTEAFF.

This clonotype was observed once. The chain couples TRBV12-3 or TRBV12-4 to TRBJ2-5; D remains unclear. V was pared by 6 bases and J by 5 bases, with 16 bases between. The CDR3 covers 14 residues. This CDR3 is CASRNGPQAETQYF. DNA of the CDR3: TGTGCCAGCAGGAACGGACCCCAGGCTGAGACCCAGTACTTC.

Written as DNA, the CDR3 is TGCAGCAGAACTAGTCATACCTACGAGCAGTACTTC. Protein product: CSRTSHTYEQYF. The gene calls are TRBV29-1 and TRBJ2-7; tentative D call: TRBD2 (5 bases). V lost 8 bases to trimming and J lost 2 bases, with 13 bases between them. CDR1 is SQVTM, CDR2 ANQGSEA, per germline. CDR3 length equals 12 residues.

The table lists this clonotype with a few counts. The rearrangement links TRBV5-5 to TRBJ1-1; D might be TRBD1 (5 bases). V shed 3 bases and J shed 5 bases, with 20 bases lying between them. The CDR3 is made up of 16 amino acids. CDR1 is SGHKS, CDR2 YYEKEE, per germline (reference sequence). The CDR3 spells CASSSGGWRGATEAFF. In nucleotides, the CDR3 is TGTGCCAGCAGCTCCGGCGGGTGGAGGGGCGCAACTGAAGCTTTCTTT. Variable domain in full (rest from reference TRBV5-5 and TRBJ1-1): DAGVTQSPTHLIKTRGQQVTLRCSPISGHKSVSWYQQVLGQGPQFIFQYYEKEERGRGNFPDRFSARQFPNYSSELNVNALLLGDSALYLCASSSGGWRGATEAFFGQGTRLTVV.

This clonotype came up many times. The DNA of the CDR3 is TGTGCCAGCAGTTTCGGAGACCCGAGAGGTAATCAGCCCCAGCATTTT. Translating gives CASSFGDPRGNQPQHF. The chain is built from TRBV27 and TRBJ1-5, with D unresolved. CDR1 and CDR2 (germline): MNHEY, SMNVEV (reference sequence). This CDR3 comprises 16 residues. The V gene lost 3 bases and the J gene lost 4 bases, with 16 bases spanning the gap.

On this clonotype: A much larger clone lies one base from this, so it may be a read error. The V gene is TRBV5-4, the J gene TRBJ2-3; D perhaps matches TRBD2 (7 bases). CDR1 is SGHNT and CDR2 is YYREEE in the germline V gene (reference sequence). Trimming removed 2 bases at V and 3 bases at J, with 13 bases between. This CDR3 has 15 amino acids. The CDR3 protein is CASSLKGGGTDTQYF. The CDR3 nucleotides are TGTGCCAGCAGCTTAAAAGGGGGGGGTACAGATACGCAGTATTTT.